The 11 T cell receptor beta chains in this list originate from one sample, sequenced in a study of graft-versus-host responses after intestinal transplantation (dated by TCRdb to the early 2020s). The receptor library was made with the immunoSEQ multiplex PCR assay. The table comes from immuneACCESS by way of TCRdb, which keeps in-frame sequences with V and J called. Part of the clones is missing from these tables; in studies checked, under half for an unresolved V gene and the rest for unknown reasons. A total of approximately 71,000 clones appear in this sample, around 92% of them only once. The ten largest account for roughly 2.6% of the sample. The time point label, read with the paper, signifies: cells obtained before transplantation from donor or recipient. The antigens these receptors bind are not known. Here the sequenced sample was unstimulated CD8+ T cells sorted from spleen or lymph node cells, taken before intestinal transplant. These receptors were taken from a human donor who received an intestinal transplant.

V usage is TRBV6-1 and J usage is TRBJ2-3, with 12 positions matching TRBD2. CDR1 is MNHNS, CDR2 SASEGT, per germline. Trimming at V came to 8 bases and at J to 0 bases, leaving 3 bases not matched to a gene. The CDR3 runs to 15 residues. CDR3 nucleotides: TGTGCCAGCCTAGGACTAGCGGGAAGCACAGATACGCAGTATTTT. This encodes CASLGLAGSTDTQYF.

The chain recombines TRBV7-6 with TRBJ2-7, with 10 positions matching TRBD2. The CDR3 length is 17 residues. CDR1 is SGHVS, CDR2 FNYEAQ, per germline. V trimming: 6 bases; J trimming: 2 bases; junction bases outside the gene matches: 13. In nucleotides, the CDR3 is TGTGCCAGCAGTCCGGGCCCCCTAGCGGGGGCCGCCTACGAGCAGTACTTC. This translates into CASSPGPLAGAAYEQYF. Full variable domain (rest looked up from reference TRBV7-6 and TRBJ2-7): GAGVSQSPRYKVTKRGQDVALRCDPISGHVSLYWYRQALGQGPEFLTYFNYEAQQDKSGLPNDRFSAERPEGSISTLTIQRTEQRDSAMYRCASSPGPLAGAAYEQYFGPGTRLTVT.

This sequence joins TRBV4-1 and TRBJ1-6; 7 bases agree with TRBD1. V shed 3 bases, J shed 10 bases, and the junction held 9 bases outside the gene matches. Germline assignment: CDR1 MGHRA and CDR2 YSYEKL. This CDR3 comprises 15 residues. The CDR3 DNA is TGCGCCAGCAGCCATAGGGGGCAGGGAAGCTCACCCCTCCACTTT. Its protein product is CASSHRGQGSSPLHF.

The CDR3 here is CASSQESLAGGEFYEQYF. CDR3 DNA: TGCGCCAGCAGCCAAGAGAGTCTAGCGGGGGGGGAATTCTACGAGCAGTACTTC. The chain is built from TRBV4-1 and TRBJ2-7; 12 nucleotides align to TRBD2. CDR3 length: 18 residues. V gave up 0 bases and J gave up 3 bases; unmatched junction bases: 9. Germline loops: CDR1 MGHRA, CDR2 YSYEKL.

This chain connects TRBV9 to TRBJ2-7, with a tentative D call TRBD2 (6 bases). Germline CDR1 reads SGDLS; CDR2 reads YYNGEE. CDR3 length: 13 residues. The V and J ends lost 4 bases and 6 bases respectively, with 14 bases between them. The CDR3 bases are TGTGCCAGCAGCCACTACTTGGGGGGCGAGCAGTACTTC. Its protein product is CASSHYLGGEQYF.

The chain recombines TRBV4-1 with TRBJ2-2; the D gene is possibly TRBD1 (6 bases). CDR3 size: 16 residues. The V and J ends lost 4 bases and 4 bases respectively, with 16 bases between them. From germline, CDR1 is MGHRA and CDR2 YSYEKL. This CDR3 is CASSPLGEGGTGELFF. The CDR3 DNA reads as TGCGCCAGCAGCCCCTTAGGGGAAGGGGGCACCGGGGAGCTGTTTTTT.

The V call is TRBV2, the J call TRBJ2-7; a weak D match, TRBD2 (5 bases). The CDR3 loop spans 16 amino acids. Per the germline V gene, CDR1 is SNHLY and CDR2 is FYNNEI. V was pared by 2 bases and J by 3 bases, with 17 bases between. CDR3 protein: CASSEFRGGPNYEQYF. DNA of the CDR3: TGTGCCAGCAGTGAATTTAGAGGAGGCCCGAACTACGAGCAGTACTTC.

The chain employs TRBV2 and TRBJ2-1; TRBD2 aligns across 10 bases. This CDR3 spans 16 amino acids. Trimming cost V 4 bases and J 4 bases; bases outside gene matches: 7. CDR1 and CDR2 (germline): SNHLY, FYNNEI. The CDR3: CASSVERGGYYNEQFF. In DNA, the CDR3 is TGTGCCAGCAGTGTGGAGCGGGGGGGATATTACAATGAGCAGTTCTTC.

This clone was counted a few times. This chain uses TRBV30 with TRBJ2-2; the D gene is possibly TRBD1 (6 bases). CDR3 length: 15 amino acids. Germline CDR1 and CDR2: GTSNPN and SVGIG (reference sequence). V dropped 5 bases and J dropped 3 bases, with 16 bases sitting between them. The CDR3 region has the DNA TGTGCCTGGCAAACCCCAGGGGAGTACACCGGGGAGCTGTTTTTT. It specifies CAWQTPGEYTGELFF.

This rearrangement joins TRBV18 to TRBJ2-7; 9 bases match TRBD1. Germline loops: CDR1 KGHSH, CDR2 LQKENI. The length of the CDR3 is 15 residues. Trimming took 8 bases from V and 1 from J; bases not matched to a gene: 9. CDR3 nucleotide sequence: TGTGCCAGCGGGACAGGGAGGGCTACATCCTACGAGCAGTACTTC. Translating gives CASGTGRATSYEQYF.

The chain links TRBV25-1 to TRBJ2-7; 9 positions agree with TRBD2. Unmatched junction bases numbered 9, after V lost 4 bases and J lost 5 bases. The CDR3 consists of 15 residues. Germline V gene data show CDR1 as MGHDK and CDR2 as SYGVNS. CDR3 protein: CASSGAGLARDEQYF. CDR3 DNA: TGTGCCAGCAGTGGGGCCGGACTAGCGAGGGACGAGCAGTACTTC.